These T cell receptor beta chains were read from a single sample in a study of vaccination and CD4 T cells after COVID-19. These receptors' targets are unknown. TCRdb used MiXCR to reprocess the PCR reads, holding one entry per CDR3 protein. The table lists fewer than 15,000 distinct CDR3 sequences, around half of them singletons. The sample taken for sequencing was CD4+ T cells from blood, cultured in vitro. These receptors originate from a human donor who had recovered from COVID-19. Both conserved end residues are part of each CDR3. D genes are given only for firm matches. Clone size appears in some rows only: once, few, many, or a class for an expanded clone.

V: TRBV19
J: TRBJ2-2
D: NA
size: NA
CDR3: CASSSGGLPGELFF
DNA: TGTGCCAGTAGTAGCGGGGGCCTGCCCGGGGAGCTGTTTTTT

V: TRBV18
J: TRBJ1-6
D: TRBD1
size: NA
CDR3: CASSPGDRGRDSPLHF
DNA: TGTGCCAGCTCTCCCGGAGACAGGGGGCGAGATTCACCCCTCCACTTT

V: TRBV20-1
J: TRBJ1-5
D: TRBD1
size: NA
CDR3: CSARGTGTAYSNQPQHF
DNA: TGCAGTGCTAGAGGTACTGGGACAGCCTATAGCAATCAGCCCCAGCATTTT

V: TRBV2
J: TRBJ1-1
D: TRBD1
size: NA
CDR3: CASSEAAAGGRTEAFF
DNA: TGTGCCAGCAGTGAAGCGGCGGCAGGGGGGAGGACTGAAGCTTTCTTT

V: TRBV19
J: TRBJ2-7
D: NA
size: NA
CDR3: CASSIQPGSYEQYF
DNA: TGTGCCAGTAGTATACAACCGGGCTCCTACGAGCAGTACTTC

V: TRBV19
J: TRBJ2-1
D: TRBD2
size: few
CDR3: CASSIEGRGLAGDTNEQFF
DNA: TGTGCCAGTAGTATAGAGGGCAGGGGGCTAGCGGGAGACACCAATGAGCAGTTCTTC

V: TRBV7-9
J: TRBJ1-2
D: TRBD1
size: NA
CDR3: CASSLNQGAEGYIF
DNA: TGTGCCAGCAGCTTAAACCAGGGGGCGGAAGGCTACATCTTC

V: TRBV20-1
J: TRBJ2-5
D: NA
size: few
CDR3: CSARPVGDGETQYF
DNA: TGCAGTGCTAGACCTGTGGGGGACGGCGAGACCCAGTACTTC

V: TRBV7-9
J: TRBJ2-4
D: NA
size: NA
CDR3: CASSLSGGNIQYF
DNA: TGTGCCAGCAGCTTGTCAGGGGGGAACATTCAGTACTTC

V: TRBV4-1
J: TRBJ2-2
D: TRBD1
size: few
CDR3: CASSTGQGAPNTGELFF
DNA: TGCGCCAGCTCAACGGGACAGGGGGCGCCTAACACCGGGGAGCTGTTTTTT

V: TRBV27
J: TRBJ1-4
D: NA
size: few
CDR3: CASTAGATNEKLFF
DNA: TGTGCCAGCACGGCTGGGGCAACTAATGAAAAACTGTTTTTT

V: TRBV29-1
J: TRBJ2-1
D: TRBD2
size: NA
CDR3: CSVILAGGDYNEQFF
DNA: TGCAGCGTGATACTAGCGGGAGGTGACTACAATGAGCAGTTCTTC

V: TRBV21-1
J: TRBJ2-1
D: NA
size: NA
CDR3: CASSTYRANNEQFF
DNA: TGTGCCAGCAGCACCTACAGGGCGAACAATGAGCAGTTCTTC

V: TRBV5-4
J: TRBJ2-5
D: NA
size: few
CDR3: CASSLGQRLQETQYF
DNA: TGTGCCAGCAGCTTGGGACAACGCTTACAAGAGACCCAGTACTTC

V: TRBV19
J: TRBJ1-5
D: NA
size: NA
CDR3: CASSIDKYSNQPQHF
DNA: TGTGCCAGTAGTATAGATAAATATAGCAATCAGCCCCAGCATTTT

V: TRBV7-2
J: TRBJ1-1
D: NA
size: NA
CDR3: CASSLLGVGKNTEAFF
DNA: TGTGCCAGCAGCTTACTGGGGGTTGGGAAAAACACTGAAGCTTTCTTT

V: TRBV20-1
J: TRBJ2-5
D: TRBD2
size: NA
CDR3: CSAREREQETQYF
DNA: TGCAGTGCTAGAGAGCGGGAGCAAGAGACCCAGTACTTC

V: TRBV4-3
J: TRBJ2-7
D: TRBD2
size: NA
CDR3: CASSQDWTSGGEQYF
DNA: TGCGCCAGCAGCCAAGATTGGACTAGCGGGGGCGAGCAGTACTTC

V: TRBV6-2/TRBV6-3
J: TRBJ2-7
D: TRBD2
size: NA
CDR3: CASSAAYSSGYEQYF
DNA: TGTGCCAGCAGCGCGGCGTACTCTAGCGGATACGAGCAGTACTTC

V: TRBV29-1
J: TRBJ2-1
D: TRBD2
size: NA
CDR3: CSVEAGLAGGHNEQFF
DNA: TGCAGCGTTGAGGCGGGACTAGCGGGAGGACACAATGAGCAGTTCTTC

V: TRBV7-9
J: TRBJ2-5
D: TRBD2
size: NA
CDR3: CASSFLGLAEETQYF
DNA: TGTGCCAGCAGCTTCCTGGGACTAGCGGAAGAGACCCAGTACTTC

V: TRBV20-1
J: TRBJ2-7
D: NA
size: few
CDR3: CSARGSDRREVYEQYF
DNA: TGCAGTGCTAGAGGCTCTGACAGGAGGGAAGTCTACGAGCAGTACTTC

V: TRBV19
J: TRBJ1-1
D: NA
size: NA
CDR3: CASRRRRSDNTEAFF
DNA: TGTGCCAGTAGAAGGAGAAGATCGGATAACACTGAAGCTTTCTTT

V: TRBV28
J: TRBJ1-4
D: NA
size: NA
CDR3: CASSSSGTSEKLFF
DNA: TGTGCCAGCAGCAGCTCCGGGACTAGTGAAAAACTGTTTTTT

V: TRBV9
J: TRBJ2-7
D: NA
size: NA
CDR3: CASSAGALNYEQYF
DNA: TGTGCCAGCAGCGCCGGGGCACTAAACTACGAGCAGTACTTC

V: TRBV6-2/TRBV6-3
J: TRBJ2-5
D: TRBD2
size: few
CDR3: CASSPGRGAGLETQYF
DNA: TGTGCCAGCAGTCCAGGGCGGGGGGCCGGGCTGGAGACCCAGTACTTC

V: TRBV18
J: TRBJ1-2
D: NA
size: NA
CDR3: CASSPGGGNGYTF
DNA: TGTGCCAGCTCACCAGGAGGGGGGAATGGCTACACCTTC

V: TRBV6-1
J: TRBJ2-7
D: TRBD1
size: NA
CDR3: CASSEEGTGAYEQYF
DNA: TGTGCCAGCAGTGAAGAGGGGACAGGGGCCTACGAGCAGTACTTC

V: TRBV7-6
J: TRBJ2-5
D: NA
size: NA
CDR3: CASSSRGETQYF
DNA: TGTGCCAGCAGCTCTCGGGGAGAGACCCAGTACTTC

V: TRBV18
J: TRBJ2-5
D: NA
size: NA
CDR3: CASSPGPLPDQETQYF
DNA: TGTGCCAGCTCACCAGGACCCTTGCCAGACCAAGAGACCCAGTACTTC

V: TRBV11-2
J: TRBJ1-1
D: NA
size: NA
CDR3: CASSSRARGTEAFF
DNA: TGTGCCAGCAGCTCACGGGCCCGAGGGACTGAAGCTTTCTTT

V: TRBV28
J: TRBJ1-3
D: TRBD1
size: NA
CDR3: CASVTGGYSGNTIYF
DNA: TGTGCCAGCGTTACAGGGGGTTACTCTGGAAACACCATATATTTT

V: TRBV2
J: TRBJ2-5
D: NA
size: NA
CDR3: CASSEKHVQETQYF
DNA: TGTGCCAGCAGTGAGAAGCACGTACAAGAGACCCAGTACTTC